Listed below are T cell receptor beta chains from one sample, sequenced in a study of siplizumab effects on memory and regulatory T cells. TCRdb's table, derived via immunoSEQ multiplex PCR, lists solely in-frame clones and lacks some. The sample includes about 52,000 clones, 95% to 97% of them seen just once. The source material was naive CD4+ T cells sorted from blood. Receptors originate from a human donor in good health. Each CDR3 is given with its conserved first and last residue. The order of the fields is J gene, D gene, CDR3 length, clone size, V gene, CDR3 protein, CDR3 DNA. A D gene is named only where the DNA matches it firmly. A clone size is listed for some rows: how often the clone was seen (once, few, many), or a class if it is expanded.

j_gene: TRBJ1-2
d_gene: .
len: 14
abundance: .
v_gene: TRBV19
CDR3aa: CAGHPGGGFYGYTF
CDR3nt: TGTGCCGGACACCCTGGAGGAGGGTTCTATGGCTACACCTTC

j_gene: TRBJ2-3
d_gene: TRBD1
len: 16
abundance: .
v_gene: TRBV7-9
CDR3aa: CASSLEGQGFADTQYF
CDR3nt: TGTGCCAGCAGCTTAGAGGGACAGGGTTTCGCAGATACGCAGTATTTT

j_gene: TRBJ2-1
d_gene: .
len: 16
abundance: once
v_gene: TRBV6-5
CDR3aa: CASSSRTRSPYGEQFF
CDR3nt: TGTGCCAGCAGTTCAAGAACACGCTCTCCTTATGGTGAGCAGTTCTTC

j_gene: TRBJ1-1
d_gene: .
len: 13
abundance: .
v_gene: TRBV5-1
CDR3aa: CASSLGKDTEAFF
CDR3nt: TGCGCCAGCAGCTTGGGAAAGGACACTGAAGCTTTCTTT

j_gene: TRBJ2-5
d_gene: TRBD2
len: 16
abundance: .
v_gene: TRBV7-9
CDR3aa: CASSFSPAGVSWSQYF
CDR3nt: TGTGCCAGCAGCTTTTCGCCAGCGGGGGTTAGTTGGTCCCAGTACTTC

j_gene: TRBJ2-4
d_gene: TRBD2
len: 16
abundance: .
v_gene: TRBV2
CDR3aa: CASSPPSGRAKNIQYF
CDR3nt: TGTGCCAGCAGCCCCCCTAGCGGGAGGGCCAAAAACATTCAGTACTTC

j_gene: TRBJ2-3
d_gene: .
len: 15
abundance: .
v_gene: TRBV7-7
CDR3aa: CASSLSGQRTDTQYF
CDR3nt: TGTGCTAGCAGCTTAAGTGGCCAGCGCACAGATACGCAGTATTTT

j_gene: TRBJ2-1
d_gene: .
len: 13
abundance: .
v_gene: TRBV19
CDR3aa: CASSIGDRRAQFF
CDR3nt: TGTGCCAGTAGTATAGGAGACAGAAGAGCTCAGTTCTTC

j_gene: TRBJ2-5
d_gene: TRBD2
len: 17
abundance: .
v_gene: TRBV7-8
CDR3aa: CASSLAFHAGGLETQYF
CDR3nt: TGTGCCAGCAGCTTAGCTTTTCATGCGGGGGGCCTGGAGACCCAGTACTTC

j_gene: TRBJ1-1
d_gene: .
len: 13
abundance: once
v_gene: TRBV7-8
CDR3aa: CASSSGMNTEAFF
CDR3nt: TGTGCCAGCAGCTCCGGTATGAACACTGAAGCTTTCTTT

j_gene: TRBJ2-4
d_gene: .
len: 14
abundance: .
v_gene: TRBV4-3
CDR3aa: CASSQGSAKNIQYF
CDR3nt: TGCGCCAGCAGCCAAGGATCAGCCAAAAACATTCAGTACTTC

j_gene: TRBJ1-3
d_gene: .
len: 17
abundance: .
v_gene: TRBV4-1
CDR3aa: CASSRALGPLSGNTIYF
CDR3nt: TGCGCCAGCAGCCGAGCTCTGGGGCCTCTCTCTGGAAACACCATATATTTT

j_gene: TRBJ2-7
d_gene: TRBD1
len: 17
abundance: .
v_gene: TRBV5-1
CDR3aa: CASSSFTGGVLSYEQYF
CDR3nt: TGCGCCAGCAGCTCATTTACAGGGGGCGTCCTGTCCTACGAGCAGTACTTC

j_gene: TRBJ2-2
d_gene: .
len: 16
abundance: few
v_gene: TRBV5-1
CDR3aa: CASSLDFKSYTGELFF
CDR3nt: TGCGCCAGCAGCCTCGACTTCAAAAGTTACACCGGGGAGCTGTTTTTT

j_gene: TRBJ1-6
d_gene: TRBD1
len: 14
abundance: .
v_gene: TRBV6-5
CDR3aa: CASSGTGYNSPLHF
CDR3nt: TGTGCCAGCAGCGGGACAGGGTATAATTCACCCCTCCACTTT

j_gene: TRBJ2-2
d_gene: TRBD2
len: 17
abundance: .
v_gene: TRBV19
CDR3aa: CASRTSGRADWTRELFF
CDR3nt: TGTGCCAGCCGGACTAGCGGGAGGGCCGATTGGACCAGGGAGCTGTTTTTT

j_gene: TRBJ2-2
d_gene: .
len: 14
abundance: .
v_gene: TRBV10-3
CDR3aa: CAISERVETGELFF
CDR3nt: TGTGCCATCAGTGAAAGGGTCGAGACCGGGGAGCTGTTTTTT

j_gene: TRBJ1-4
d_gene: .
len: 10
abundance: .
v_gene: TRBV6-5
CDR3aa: CASSGRDKSF
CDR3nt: TGTGCCAGCAGCGGACGGGATAAATCTTTT

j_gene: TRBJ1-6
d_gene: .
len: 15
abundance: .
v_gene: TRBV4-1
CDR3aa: CASSQIGDRPPGLHF
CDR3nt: TGCGCCAGCAGCCAAATCGGTGACAGGCCCCCAGGTCTCCACTTT

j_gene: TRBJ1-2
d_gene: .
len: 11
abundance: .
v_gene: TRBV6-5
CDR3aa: CASRTIYGYTF
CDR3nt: TGTGCCAGCAGAACAATATACGGCTACACCTTC

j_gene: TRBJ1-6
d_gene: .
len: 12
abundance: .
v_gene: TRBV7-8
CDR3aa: CASSFSSPPLHF
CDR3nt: TGTGCCAGCAGCTTTTCCTCTCCACCCCTCCACTTT

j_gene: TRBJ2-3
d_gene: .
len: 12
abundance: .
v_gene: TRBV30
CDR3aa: CAWSPGTDTQYF
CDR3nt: TGTGCCTGGAGTCCGGGTACAGATACGCAGTATTTT

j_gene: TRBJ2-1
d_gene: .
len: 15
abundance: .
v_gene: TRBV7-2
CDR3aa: CASRFEASSYNEQFF
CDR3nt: TGTGCCAGCAGATTCGAAGCCAGCTCCTACAATGAGCAGTTCTTC

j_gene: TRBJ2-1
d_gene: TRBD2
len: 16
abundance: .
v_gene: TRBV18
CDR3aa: CASSRPGLADDNEQFF
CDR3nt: TGTGCCAGCTCACGACCGGGACTAGCGGATGACAATGAGCAGTTCTTC

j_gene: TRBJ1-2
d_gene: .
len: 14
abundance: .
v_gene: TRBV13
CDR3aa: CASGIRLDNYGYTF
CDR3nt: TGTGCCAGCGGTATAAGGCTCGATAACTATGGCTACACCTTC

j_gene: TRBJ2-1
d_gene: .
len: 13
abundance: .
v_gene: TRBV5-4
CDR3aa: CASSMTGYNEQFF
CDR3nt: TGTGCCAGCAGCATGACGGGTTACAATGAGCAGTTCTTC

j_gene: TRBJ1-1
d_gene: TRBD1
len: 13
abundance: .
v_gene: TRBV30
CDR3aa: CAWTRQGNTEAFF
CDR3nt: TGTGCCTGGACGCGACAGGGGAACACTGAAGCTTTCTTT